This TCR beta chain was captured by sequencing in a study of patients and donors after allogeneic stem cell transplantation. In TCRdb, the RT-PCR reads were re-called with MiXCR into one record per CDR3 protein. The sample includes 2,500 to 3,500 distinct CDR3 sequences, about 5% of them seen just once. This clonotype was detected a few times. This receptor was obtained from a human donor who was either an allogeneic HSCT recipient or a stem cell or donor lymphocyte infusion donor (not recorded which). It is not recorded whose cells these are; they may come from a transplant donor. The sequencing sample was made of blood, either unsorted or a sorted T cell fraction (not recorded which).

For the CDR3, the DNA is TGCAGTGCTAGACCGGGACAGGGAAGCTCCTACGAGCAGTACTTC. It encodes CSARPGQGSSYEQYF. The rearrangement joins TRBV20-1 to TRBJ2-7; 9 positions match TRBD1. Germline V gives CDR1 DFQATT, CDR2 SNEGSKA (reference sequence). This CDR3 has 15 residues. With V trimmed by 2 bases and J by 0 bases, 5 bases remained unmatched.